This TCR beta chain was obtained from a study of T cell responses to AZD1222 COVID-19 vaccine. Study-level results: Dominant at 160-218 and 743-854, vaccine-associated CD4 TCRs also spanned spike. Spike-specific TCR breadth rose after two AZD1222 doses, and depth rose as well. Researchers took repertoire samples only after the peak T cell response had come.

Profiling relied on immunoSEQ multiplex PCR, and the TCRdb table lists in-frame clones only, not all of them. This table holds approximately 100,000 clones, roughly 89% found once. V lost 3 bases and J 3 bases, leaving 9 bases between the germline ends. This CDR3 comprises 14 residues. Germline V gene data show CDR1 as MNHEY and CDR2 as SVGAGI. Concerning this clone itself: Its specificity is not known.

This TCR derives from an adult in good health. The sequences come from peripheral blood, collected on day 0 of MenACWY control vaccination. V is TRBV6-5 and J is TRBJ1-3; D is uncertain. CDR3 residues: CASSYWPGGNTIYF. In DNA form, the CDR3 reads TGTGCCAGCAGTTATTGGCCAGGTGGAAACACCATATATTTT.